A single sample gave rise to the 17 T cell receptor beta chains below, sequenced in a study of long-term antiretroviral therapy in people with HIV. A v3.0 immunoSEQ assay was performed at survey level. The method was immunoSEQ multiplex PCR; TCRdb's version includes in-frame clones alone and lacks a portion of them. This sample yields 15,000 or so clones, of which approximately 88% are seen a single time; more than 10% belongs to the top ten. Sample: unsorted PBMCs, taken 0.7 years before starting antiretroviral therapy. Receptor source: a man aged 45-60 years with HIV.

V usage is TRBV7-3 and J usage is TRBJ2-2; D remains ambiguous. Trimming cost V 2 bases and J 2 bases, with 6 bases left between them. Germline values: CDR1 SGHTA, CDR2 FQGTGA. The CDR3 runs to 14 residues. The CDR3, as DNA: TGTGCCAGCAGCTTAGCCGTCAACACCGGGGAGCTGTTTTTT. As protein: CASSLAVNTGELFF.

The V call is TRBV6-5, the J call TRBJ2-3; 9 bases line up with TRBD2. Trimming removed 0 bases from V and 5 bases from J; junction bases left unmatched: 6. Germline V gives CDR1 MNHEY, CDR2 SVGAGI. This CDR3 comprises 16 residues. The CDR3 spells CASSYSTAGGQDTQYF. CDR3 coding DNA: TGTGCCAGCAGTTACTCTACGGCGGGGGGGCAAGATACGCAGTATTTT.

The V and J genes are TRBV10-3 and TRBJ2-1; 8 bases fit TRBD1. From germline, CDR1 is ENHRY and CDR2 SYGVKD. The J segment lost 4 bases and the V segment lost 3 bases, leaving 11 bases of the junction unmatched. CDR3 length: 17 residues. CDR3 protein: CAISDDRGIVEYNEQFF. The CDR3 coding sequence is TGTGCCATCAGTGATGACAGGGGAATCGTTGAATACAATGAGCAGTTCTTC.

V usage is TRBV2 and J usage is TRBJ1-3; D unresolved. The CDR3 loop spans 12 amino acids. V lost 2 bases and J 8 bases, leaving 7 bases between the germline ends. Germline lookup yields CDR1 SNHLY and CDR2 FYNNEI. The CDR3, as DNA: TGTGCCAGCAGTGAAACCGGGGACACCATATATTTT. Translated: CASSETGDTIYF.

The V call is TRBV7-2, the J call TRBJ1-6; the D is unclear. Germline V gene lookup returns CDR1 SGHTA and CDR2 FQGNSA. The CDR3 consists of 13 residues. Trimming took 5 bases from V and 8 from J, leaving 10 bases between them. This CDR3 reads CASSNWRDSPLHF. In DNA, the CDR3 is TGTGCCAGCAGCAACTGGCGGGATTCACCCCTCCACTTT.

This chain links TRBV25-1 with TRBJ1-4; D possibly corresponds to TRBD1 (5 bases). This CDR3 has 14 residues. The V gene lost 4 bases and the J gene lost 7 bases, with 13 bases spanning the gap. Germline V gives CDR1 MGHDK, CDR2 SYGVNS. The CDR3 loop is CASSGAGQGEKLFF. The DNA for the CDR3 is TGTGCCAGCAGTGGCGCGGGGCAGGGTGAAAAACTGTTTTTT.

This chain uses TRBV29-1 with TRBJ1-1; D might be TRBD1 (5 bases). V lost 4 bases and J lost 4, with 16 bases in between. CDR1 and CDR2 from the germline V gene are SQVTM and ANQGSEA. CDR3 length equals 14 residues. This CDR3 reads CSVATPGGRTEAFF. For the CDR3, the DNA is TGCAGCGTTGCCACGCCGGGGGGTCGCACTGAAGCTTTCTTT.

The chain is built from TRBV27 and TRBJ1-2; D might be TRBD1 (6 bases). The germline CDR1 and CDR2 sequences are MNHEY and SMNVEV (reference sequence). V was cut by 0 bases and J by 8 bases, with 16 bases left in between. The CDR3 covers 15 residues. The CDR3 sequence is CASSLSRGGSSGYTF. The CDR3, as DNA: TGTGCCAGCAGTTTATCCAGGGGAGGTTCATCCGGCTACACCTTC.

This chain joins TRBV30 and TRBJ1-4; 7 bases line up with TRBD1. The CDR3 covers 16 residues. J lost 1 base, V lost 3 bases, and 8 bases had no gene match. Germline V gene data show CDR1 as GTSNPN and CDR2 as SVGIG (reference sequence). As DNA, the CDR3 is TGTGCCTGGAGATCTTGGGCAGGGGGAACTAATGAAAAACTGTTTTTT. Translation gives CAWRSWAGGTNEKLFF.

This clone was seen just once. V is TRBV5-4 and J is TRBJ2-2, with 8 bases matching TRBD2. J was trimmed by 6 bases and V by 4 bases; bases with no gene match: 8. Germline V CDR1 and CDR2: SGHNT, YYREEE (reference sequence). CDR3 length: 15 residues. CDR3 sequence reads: CASSVGGERPGELFF. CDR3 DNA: TGTGCCAGCAGCGTCGGGGGGGAACGTCCCGGGGAGCTGTTTTTT.

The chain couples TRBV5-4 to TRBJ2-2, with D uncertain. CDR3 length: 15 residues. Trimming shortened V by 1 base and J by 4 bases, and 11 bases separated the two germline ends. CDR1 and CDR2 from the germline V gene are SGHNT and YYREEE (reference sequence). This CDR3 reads CASSLFQARTGELFF. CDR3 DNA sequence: TGTGCCAGCAGCTTGTTCCAGGCCCGCACCGGGGAGCTGTTTTTT.

The CDR3 sequence is CASSPLSSYNSPLHF. CDR3 sequence (DNA): TGTGCCAGCAGCCCCCTAAGCTCCTATAATTCACCCCTCCACTTT. The chain employs TRBV27 and TRBJ1-6; D is ambiguous. Germline CDR1 reads MNHEY; CDR2 reads SMNVEV (reference sequence). This CDR3 contains 15 residues. V lost 6 bases, J lost 0 bases, and 9 bases lay in between.

CDR3: CASSPDSNEQYF. CDR3 sequence (DNA): TGTGCCAGCTCACCAGACAGCAACGAGCAGTACTTC. The J gene is TRBJ2-7, the V gene TRBV18, with D perhaps matching TRBD1 (5 bases). Germline CDR1 and CDR2: KGHSH and LQKENI. The CDR3 runs 12 residues. V lost 2 bases and J 5 bases, leaving 7 bases between the germline ends.

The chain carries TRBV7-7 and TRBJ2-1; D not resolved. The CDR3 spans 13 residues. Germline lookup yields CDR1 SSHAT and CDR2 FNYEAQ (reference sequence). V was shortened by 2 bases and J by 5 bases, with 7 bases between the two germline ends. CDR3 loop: CASSLNQDNEQFF. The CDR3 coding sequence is TGTGCCAGCAGCTTAAACCAAGACAATGAGCAGTTCTTC.

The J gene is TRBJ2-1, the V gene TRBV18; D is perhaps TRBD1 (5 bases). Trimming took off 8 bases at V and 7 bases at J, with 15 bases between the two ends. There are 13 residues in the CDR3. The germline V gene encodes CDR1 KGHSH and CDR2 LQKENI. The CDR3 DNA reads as TGTGCCAGCCTAACAGGAGCCCCAAATGAGCAGTTCTTC. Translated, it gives CASLTGAPNEQFF.

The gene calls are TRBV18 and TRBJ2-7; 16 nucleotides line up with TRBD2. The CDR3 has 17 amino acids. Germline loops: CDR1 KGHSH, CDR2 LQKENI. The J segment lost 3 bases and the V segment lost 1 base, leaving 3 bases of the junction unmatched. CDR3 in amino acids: CASSPQGTSGGGYEQYF. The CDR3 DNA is TGTGCCAGCTCACCACAAGGGACTAGCGGGGGGGGCTACGAGCAGTACTTC.

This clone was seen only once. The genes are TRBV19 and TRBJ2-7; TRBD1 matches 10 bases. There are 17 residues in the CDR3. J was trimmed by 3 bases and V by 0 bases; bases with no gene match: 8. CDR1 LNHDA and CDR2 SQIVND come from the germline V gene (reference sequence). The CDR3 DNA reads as TGTGCCAGTAGTATAGATCCTACCGGGACAGGGGACTACGAGCAGTACTTC. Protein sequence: CASSIDPTGTGDYEQYF.